The source of this T cell receptor (beta chain) is a study of T cell responses to AZD1222 COVID-19 vaccine. The data were produced by immunoSEQ multiplex PCR, yet TCRdb's version contains in-frame clones alone and is incomplete. The profile shows more than 95,000 clones, roughly 91% of them singletons. Broader study findings: White British people made up most donors, females outnumbered males, and clonal diversity was possibly underestimated. Repertoires were obtained solely post-peak T cell response. Baseline testing showed seropositivity in only a handful of AZD1222 recipients.

Notes on this clone: Its antigen is unidentified.

The sequence was obtained from an adult who received the AZD1222 COVID-19 vaccine. This specimen consisted of peripheral blood, obtained 28 days after the second AZD1222 dose.

The DNA for the CDR3 is TGTGCCAGCAGCTTAGTGGGATGGGGCAGGGCTCAGCCCCAGCATTTT. Its translation: CASSLVGWGRAQPQHF. The gene calls are TRBV7-9 and TRBJ1-5; the D gene is possibly TRBD1 (5 bases). The CDR3 spans 16 residues. Deletions cut 1 base from V and 6 bases from J, with 16 bases between. Germline V gene data show CDR1 as SEHNR and CDR2 as FQNEAQ (reference sequence).